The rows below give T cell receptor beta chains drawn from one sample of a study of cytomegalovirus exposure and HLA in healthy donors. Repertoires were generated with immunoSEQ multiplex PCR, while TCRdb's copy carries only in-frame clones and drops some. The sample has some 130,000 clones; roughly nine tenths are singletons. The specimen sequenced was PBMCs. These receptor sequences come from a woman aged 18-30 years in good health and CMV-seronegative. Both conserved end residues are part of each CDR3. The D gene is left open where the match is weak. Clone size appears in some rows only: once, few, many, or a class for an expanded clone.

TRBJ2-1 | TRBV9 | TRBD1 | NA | TGTGCCAGCAGCGTAATGGGGACAGAATACAATGAGCAGTTCTTC | CASSVMGTEYNEQFF
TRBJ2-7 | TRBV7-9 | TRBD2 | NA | TGTGCCAGCAGCTCGGTAGGGGAGGGTTACGAGCAGTACTTC | CASSSVGEGYEQYF
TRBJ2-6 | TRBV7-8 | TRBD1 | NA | TGTGCCAGCAGCCCACGACAGGGGAAGAAAGGTGGGGCCAACGTCCTGACTTTC | CASSPRQGKKGGANVLTF
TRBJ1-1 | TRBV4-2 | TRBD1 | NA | TGTGCCAGCAGCCCTAGGGACAGGGGGCGAGGCCTTGACACTGAAGCTTTCTTT | CASSPRDRGRGLDTEAFF
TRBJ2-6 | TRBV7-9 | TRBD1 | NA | TGTGCCAGCAGGGCGACAGGGGGCTTTGCTGGGGCCAACGTCCTGACTTTC | CASRATGGFAGANVLTF
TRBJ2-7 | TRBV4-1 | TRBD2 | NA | TGCGCCAGCAGCCAAGGGGTTCTAGTGACTAGCGGATCCTACGAGCAGTACTTC | CASSQGVLVTSGSYEQYF
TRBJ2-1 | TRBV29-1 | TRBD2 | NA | TGCAGCGGGGGGACTAGCGGATACAATGAGCAGTTCTTC | CSGGTSGYNEQFF
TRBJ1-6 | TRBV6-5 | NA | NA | TGTGCCAGCAGTTACCCAAATTCACCCCTCCACTTT | CASSYPNSPLHF
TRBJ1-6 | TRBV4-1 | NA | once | TGCGCCAGCAAGGCGGGGGGGGGCTCCTATAATTCACCCCTCCACTTT | CASKAGGGSYNSPLHF
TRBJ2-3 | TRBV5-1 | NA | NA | TGCGCCAGCAGCTTGGCTCAGGGTTCTAGCACAGATACGCAGTATTTT | CASSLAQGSSTDTQYF
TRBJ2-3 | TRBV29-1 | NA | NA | TGCAGCGGATCCACAGGGACCGGCACAGATACGCAGTATTTT | CSGSTGTGTDTQYF
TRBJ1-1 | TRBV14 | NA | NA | TGTGCCAGCAGCCAAGGAGGGGGAAAAGCTTTCTTT | CASSQGGGKAFF
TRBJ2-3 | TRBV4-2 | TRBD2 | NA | TGTGCCAGCAGCCAAGATGTGGCTAGCGGGGCAGATACGCAGTATTTT | CASSQDVASGADTQYF
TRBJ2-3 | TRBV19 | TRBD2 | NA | TGTGCCAGTACCGATAGCGGGGGACCCACAGATACGCAGTATTTT | CASTDSGGPTDTQYF
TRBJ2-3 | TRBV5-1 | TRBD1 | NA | TGCGCCAGCAGCTTGTCCGGAGGACAGGGGACGGCAGATACGCAGTATTTT | CASSLSGGQGTADTQYF
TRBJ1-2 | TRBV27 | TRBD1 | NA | TGTGCCAGCAGGCCTAGGACAGGATACTATGGCTACACCTTC | CASRPRTGYYGYTF
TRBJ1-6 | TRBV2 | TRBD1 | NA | TGTGCCAGCAGTGAAGCGGGTGGGACAGCGTATTCACCCCTCCACTTT | CASSEAGGTAYSPLHF
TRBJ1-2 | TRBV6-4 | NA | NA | TGTGCCAGCGGGGAGAACAGATATGGCTACACCTTC | CASGENRYGYTF
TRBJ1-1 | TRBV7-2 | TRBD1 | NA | TGTGCCAGCAGCCAGGGACAGTGGAACACTGAAGCTTTCTTT | CASSQGQWNTEAFF
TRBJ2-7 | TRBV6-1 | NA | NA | TGTGCCAGCAGTGAACCTAGCACCGAGCAGTACTTC | CASSEPSTEQYF
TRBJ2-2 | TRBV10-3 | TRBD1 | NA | TGTGCCATCAGTGATCCGGGACAGGGGGCCGGGGAGCTGTTTTTT | CAISDPGQGAGELFF
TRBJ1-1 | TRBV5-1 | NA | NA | TGCGCCAGCAGCTTGGTATCGGACATGAACACTGAAGCTTTCTTT | CASSLVSDMNTEAFF
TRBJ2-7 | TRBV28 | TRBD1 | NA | TGTGCCAGCAGTTTATTTCAGGGGGCGAACGAGCAGTACTTC | CASSLFQGANEQYF
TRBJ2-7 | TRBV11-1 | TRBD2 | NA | TGTGCCAGCACCATGGGGCCCAGCGGGGGGTACGAGCAGTACTTC | CASTMGPSGGYEQYF
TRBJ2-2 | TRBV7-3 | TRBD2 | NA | TGTGCCAGCAGCTTCCCAGGGACTAGCGGCACCGGGGAGCTGTTTTTT | CASSFPGTSGTGELFF
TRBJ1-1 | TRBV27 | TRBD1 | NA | TGTGCCAGCAGTTTATCGGCCCTAATCGACGCCTATCCCGACAGGGATTACGCTGAAGCTTTCTTT | CASSLSALIDAYPDRDYAEAFF
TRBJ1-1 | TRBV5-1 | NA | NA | TGCGCCAGCAGAAAACAGGGTACGAACACTGAAGCTTTCTTT | CASRKQGTNTEAFF
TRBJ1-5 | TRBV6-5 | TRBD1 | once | TGTGCCAGCAGTGCCACAGGGGGCGTCCATCAGCCCCAGCATTTT | CASSATGGVHQPQHF
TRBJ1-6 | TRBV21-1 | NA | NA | TGTGCCAGCAGCAAAGCGCCCACATCGGGGGGGAACTCCTATAATTCACCCCTCCACTTT | CASSKAPTSGGNSYNSPLHF
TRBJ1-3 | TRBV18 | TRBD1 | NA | TGTGCCAGCTCCCCAGGACAGGCCTCTGGAAACACCATATATTTT | CASSPGQASGNTIYF
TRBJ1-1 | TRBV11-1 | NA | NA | TGTGCCAGCAGCCCGGAAGATTCTAGGCCAGAAGAAGCTTTCTTT | CASSPEDSRPEEAFF
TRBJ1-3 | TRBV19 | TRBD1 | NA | TGTGCCAGTAGTCCCTGGACAGGCGGAAACACCATATATTTT | CASSPWTGGNTIYF
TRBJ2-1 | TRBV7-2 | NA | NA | TGTGCCAGCAGCTTCGGGATTTTCTACAATGAGCAGTTCTTC | CASSFGIFYNEQFF
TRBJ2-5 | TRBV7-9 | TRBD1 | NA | TGTGCCAGCAGCTCGACAGGGTTGATTTTGGAGACCCAGTACTTC | CASSSTGLILETQYF
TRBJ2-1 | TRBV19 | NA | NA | TGTGCCAGTAGTATAGCGGTAAGCTCCTACAATGAGCAGTTCTTC | CASSIAVSSYNEQFF
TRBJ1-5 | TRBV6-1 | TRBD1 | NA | TGTGCCAGCAGTGGACCGGGACAGGGGGCAGGACAGCCCCAGCATTTT | CASSGPGQGAGQPQHF
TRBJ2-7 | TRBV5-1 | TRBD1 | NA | TGCGCCAGCAGCCCTAGCAGCCCGGGACAGGCCTACGAGCAGTACTTC | CASSPSSPGQAYEQYF
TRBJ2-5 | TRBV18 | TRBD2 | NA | TGTGCCAGCTCACCGGGGGAGGGCCAACCGGGAGAGACCCAGTACTTC | CASSPGEGQPGETQYF
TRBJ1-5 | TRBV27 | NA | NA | TGTGCCAGCAGTTTCTTAGAAGGAGGCAATCAGCCCCAGCATTTT | CASSFLEGGNQPQHF
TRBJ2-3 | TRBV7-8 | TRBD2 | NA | TGTGCCGGCAGCGACTTAAAAACTAGCGGGGGGATAAGCACAGATACGCAGTATTTT | CAGSDLKTSGGISTDTQYF
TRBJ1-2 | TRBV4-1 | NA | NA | TGCGCCAGCAGCCAAGTCCCTCAGGGCGGCTACACCTTC | CASSQVPQGGYTF
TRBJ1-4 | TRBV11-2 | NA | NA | TGTGCCAGCAGCTTATCTCCCAGGGTAGAGGAAAAACTGTTTTTT | CASSLSPRVEEKLFF
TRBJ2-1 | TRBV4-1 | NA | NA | TGCGCCAGCAGCCGACATAGCGGAAGTACGGGGTACAATGAGCAGTTCTTC | CASSRHSGSTGYNEQFF
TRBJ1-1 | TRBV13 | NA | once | TGTGCCAGCAGCTCCACGAATTTAGCGACTGAAGCTTTCTTT | CASSSTNLATEAFF
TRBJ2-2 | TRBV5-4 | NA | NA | TGTGCCAGCAGCTTGGCGGTCGTCTTGACAGGTGACACCGGGGAGCTGTTTTTT | CASSLAVVLTGDTGELFF
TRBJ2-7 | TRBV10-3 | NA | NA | TGTGCCATCTCTGACCGCGGGGGCGAGGACGAGCAGTACTTC | CAISDRGGEDEQYF
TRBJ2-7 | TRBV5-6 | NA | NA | TGTGCCAGCAGCTTTTGGGGGGAAAGCCACGAGGAGCAGTACTTC | CASSFWGESHEEQYF
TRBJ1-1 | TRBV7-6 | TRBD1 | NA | TGTGCCAGCAGCTTAAGTAACGTAGTGGGACAGGGTGAAGCTTTCTTT | CASSLSNVVGQGEAFF
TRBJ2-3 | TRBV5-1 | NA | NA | TGCGCCAGCAGCTATGAAACGGGGTACGGAGATACGCAGTATTTT | CASSYETGYGDTQYF
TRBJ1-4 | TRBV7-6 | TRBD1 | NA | TGTGCCAGCAGCGGGACAGCAACTAATGAAAAACTGTTTTTT | CASSGTATNEKLFF
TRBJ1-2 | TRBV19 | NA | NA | TGTGCCAGTAGTATACAGGGGCGCGGCTACACCTTC | CASSIQGRGYTF
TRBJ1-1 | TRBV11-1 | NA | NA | TGTGCCAGCAGCTTGGGGCGGGGGAGCACTGAAGCTTTCTTT | CASSLGRGSTEAFF
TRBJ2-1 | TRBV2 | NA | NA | TGTGCCAGCACGCCGGGGAGCTCCTACAATGAGCAGTTCTTC | CASTPGSSYNEQFF